These 8 T cell receptor beta chains originate from one sample sequenced in a study of T cells in localized non-small cell lung cancer. The data were produced by immunoSEQ multiplex PCR, yet TCRdb's version contains in-frame clones alone and is incomplete. The sample has tens of thousands of clones, approximately 86% seen once. The specimen was PBMCs, collected before any cancer treatment. These receptors were obtained from a female donor with stage II lung adenocarcinoma.

This clone was seen a handful of times. The chain uses TRBV2 and TRBJ1-2; D is undetermined. The CDR3 is made up of 13 amino acids. Germline CDR1 and CDR2: SNHLY and FYNNEI. V lost 6 bases, J lost 4 bases, and 12 bases lay in between. The CDR3 DNA reads as TGTGCCAGCAGCGAACGGACCGCCTATGGCTACACCTTC. Its protein is CASSERTAYGYTF. Variable domain in full (rest from reference TRBV2 and TRBJ1-2): EPEVTQTPSHQVTQMGQEVILRCVPISNHLYFYWYRQILGQKVEFLVSFYNNEISEKSEIFDDQFSVERPDGSNFTLKIRSTKLEDSAMYFCASSERTAYGYTFGSGTRLTVV.

This clone occurred once. The rearrangement links TRBV19 to TRBJ1-3, with no clear D. This CDR3 is 15 amino acids long. V was trimmed by 7 bases and J by 1 base, leaving 14 bases between them. Per germline, CDR1 LNHDA and CDR2 SQIVND (reference sequence). CDR3 DNA sequence: TGTGCCAGTAATAATGGTGGCCGATCTGGAAACACCATATATTTT. This encodes CASNNGGRSGNTIYF.

This chain uses TRBV27 with TRBJ2-5; 14 nucleotides agree with TRBD2. Germline V lookup: CDR1 MNHEY, CDR2 SMNVEV (reference sequence). The CDR3 runs 20 residues. V shed 0 bases, J shed 7 bases, and the junction held 16 bases outside the gene matches. CDR3 protein: CASSLSLRGLAGERGMTQYF. In nucleotides, the CDR3 is TGTGCCAGCAGTTTATCGTTAAGGGGACTAGCGGGGGAGCGCGGAATGACCCAGTACTTC.

In this sample, this clone turned up once. The genes are TRBV29-1 and TRBJ2-7; D is unclear. CDR3 size: 12 residues. Deletions cut 6 bases from V and 5 bases from J, with 14 bases between. Per germline, CDR1 SQVTM and CDR2 ANQGSEA. CDR3 in amino acids: CSVAIVDNEQYF. CDR3 bases: TGCAGCGTGGCCATAGTGGATAACGAGCAGTACTTC.

The CDR3 is CASSYSGMTEAFF. The CDR3 bases are TGTGCCAGCAGTTACTCGGGCATGACTGAAGCTTTCTTT. The J gene is TRBJ1-1, the V gene TRBV6-6; D gene uncertain. Trimming took off 0 bases at V and 5 bases at J, with 7 bases between the two ends. The CDR3 sequence is 13 residues long. Per germline, CDR1 MNHNY and CDR2 SVGAGI (reference sequence).

This sequence joins TRBV11-1 and TRBJ2-1; D ambiguous. V lost 5 bases and J 2 bases, leaving 10 bases between the germline ends. This CDR3 is 14 amino acids long. Germline assignment: CDR1 SGHAT and CDR2 FQDESV (reference sequence). DNA of the CDR3: TGTGCCAGCAGCGGTTGGGGTACCTACAATGAGCAGTTCTTC. Translating it yields CASSGWGTYNEQFF. The complete variable domain, with remaining parts taken from reference TRBV11-1 and TRBJ2-1, reads EAEVAQSPRYKITEKSQAVAFWCDPISGHATLYWYRQILGQGPELLVQFQDESVVDDSQLPKDRFSAERLKGVDSTLKIQPAELGDSAMYLCASSGWGTYNEQFFGPGTRLTVL.

This clone has a single count. The chain links TRBV11-1 to TRBJ2-5; 13 nucleotides align to TRBD2. CDR3 size: 16 residues. The trim removed 5 bases at V and 6 bases at J, leaving 9 bases unmatched. The V gene's germline CDR1 is SGHAT and CDR2 FQDESV (reference sequence). In DNA form, the CDR3 reads TGTGCCAGCAGCAATACTAGCGGGGGGGCCTTTAAGACCCAGTACTTC. Its protein product is CASSNTSGGAFKTQYF.

The gene calls are TRBV2 and TRBJ1-3; no definite D call. The germline V gene has CDR1 SNHLY and CDR2 FYNNEI. This CDR3 spans 10 amino acids. Between the trimmed V and J ends, which lost 7 bases and 3 bases, there was a span of 1 base. CDR3 sequence (DNA): TGTGCCAGCAATGGAAACACCATATATTTT. This gives the protein CASNGNTIYF.